One sample yielded the 29 T cell receptor beta chains listed below, sequenced in a study of identical twins (dated by TCRdb to between 2015 and 2016). The receptor library was made with 5' RACE. The listed sequencing device is Illumina HiSeq 2000. The public sequencing data were trimmed at Q25 with fastp and processed into clonotypes with MiXCR by TCRdb, which kept only in-frame beta chains. Rows with a matching CDR3 protein are joined into one entry that keeps the most common DNA and genes. In this sample the table shows around 250,000 distinct CDR3 sequences, roughly an eighth of which occur a single time. About 4% of the sample rests with the top ten. The sample was also reused in another study, on yellow fever vaccine responses in identical twins.

Sequences were obtained from memory (CD45RO+) T cells sorted from blood. This sample's cell subset or site label indicates: CD45RO+ enriched T cells. The receptors originated from a woman younger than 35 in good health.

The sample holds a few counts of this clonotype. V gene TRBV20-1 combines with J gene TRBJ2-1; tentatively, D is TRBD1 (5 bases). Between the trimmed V and J ends, which lost 0 bases and 5 bases, there was a span of 11 bases. The germline gives CDR1 DFQATT, CDR2 SNEGSKA (reference sequence). The CDR3 spans 14 residues. The CDR3 reads CSARDSRGNNEQFF. CDR3 coding DNA: TGCAGTGCTAGAGATTCTAGGGGAAACAATGAGCAGTTCTTC.

This clonotype was counted a few times. The chain is built from TRBV7-2 and TRBJ2-7, with D perhaps TRBD1 (6 bases). V dropped 2 bases and J dropped 6 bases, with 17 bases sitting between them. This CDR3 spans 15 amino acids. The V gene's germline CDR1 is SGHTA and CDR2 FQGNSA. For the CDR3, the DNA is TGTGCCAGCAGCTTAAAATCAGGGGTAATATTCGAGCAGTACTTC. It translates to CASSLKSGVIFEQYF.

The V gene is TRBV19, the J gene TRBJ2-5; tentatively, D is TRBD2 (5 bases). The germline V gene encodes CDR1 LNHDA and CDR2 SQIVND (reference sequence). V gave up 0 bases and J gave up 6 bases, with 11 bases separating them. The CDR3 sequence is 14 residues long. In nucleotides, the CDR3 is TGTGCCAGTAGTATAGATGGCCCGGGGAAGACCCAGTACTTC. Amino acid sequence: CASSIDGPGKTQYF. Full variable domain (missing parts from reference TRBV19 and TRBJ2-5): DGGITQSPKYLFRKEGQNVTLSCEQNLNHDAMYWYRQDPGQGLRLIYYSQIVNDFQKGDIAEGYSVSREKKESFPLTVTSAQKNPTAFYLCASSIDGPGKTQYFGPGTRLLVL.

Ten or more counts support this clonotype. The chain links TRBV5-1 to TRBJ2-3; D remains ambiguous. Germline lookup yields CDR1 SGHRS and CDR2 YFSETQ. V was shortened by 4 bases and J by 9 bases, with 12 bases between the two germline ends. CDR3 size: 12 residues. CDR3 loop: CASSQTQGTQYF. The DNA of the CDR3 is TGCGCCAGCAGCCAGACTCAAGGGACGCAGTATTTT.

This clonotype came up many times. This chain connects TRBV11-2 to TRBJ2-2; tentatively, D is TRBD2 (5 bases). CDR3 size: 14 residues. Trimming removed 3 bases from V and 0 bases from J, with 5 bases in between. CDR1 SGHAT and CDR2 FQNNGV come from the germline V gene. The CDR3 DNA follows: TGTGCCAGCAGCTTGCGGGCGAACACCGGGGAGCTGTTTTTT. Translation: CASSLRANTGELFF.

This clonotype was counted only a few times. The rearrangement links TRBV28 to TRBJ1-1; 9 bases line up with TRBD1. V shed 9 bases, J shed 0 bases, and the junction held 11 bases outside the gene matches. Germline CDR1 and CDR2: MDHEN and SYDVKM. This CDR3 has 16 residues. CDR3 DNA sequence: TGTGCCAGTCCTCCGGGACAGGGAAACATGAACACTGAAGCTTTCTTT. Amino acid sequence: CASPPGQGNMNTEAFF.

There are a few counts of this clonotype. The CDR3 loop is CASRSSLAGVQYF. CDR3 coding DNA: TGTGCCAGCAGGTCGTCATTAGCGGGGGTTCAGTACTTC. The chain employs TRBV7-2 and TRBJ2-4; TRBD2 aligns across 9 bases. Germline assignment: CDR1 SGHTA and CDR2 FQGNSA. This CDR3 is 13 amino acids long. V was clipped by 6 bases and J by 11 bases; unmatched bases: 8.

J is TRBJ2-1 and V is TRBV28; D remains ambiguous. The CDR3 sequence is 12 residues long. V was pared by 6 bases and J by 7 bases, with 10 bases between. Germline CDR1 and CDR2: MDHEN and SYDVKM. CDR3 DNA: TGTGCCAGCAGCCCCAGGAGAAATGAGCAGTTCTTC. This sequence encodes CASSPRRNEQFF.

This chain joins TRBV20-1 and TRBJ1-5; D not resolved. Per germline, CDR1 DFQATT and CDR2 SNEGSKA (reference sequence). Trimming removed 2 bases from V and 2 bases from J, with 13 bases in between. CDR3 size: 15 residues. CDR3 DNA: TGCAGTGCTAGAAAATTATCGACCGGCAATCAGCCCCAGCATTTT. Its translation is CSARKLSTGNQPQHF.

This clonotype was counted a few times. The V gene is TRBV7-9, the J gene TRBJ2-7; no clear D. Trimming took off 4 bases at V and 1 base at J, with 11 bases between the two ends. The CDR3 length is 14 residues. From germline, CDR1 is SEHNR and CDR2 FQNEAQ (reference sequence). CDR3 DNA sequence: TGTGCCAGCAGCTGGGTGGCGAGATCCTACGAGCAGTACTTC. Translating it yields CASSWVARSYEQYF. Full variable domain (rest looked up from reference TRBV7-9 and TRBJ2-7): DTGVSQNPRHKITKRGQNVTFRCDPISEHNRLYWYRQTLGQGPEFLTYFQNEAQLEKSRLLSDRFSAERPKGSFSTLEIQRTEQGDSAMYLCASSWVARSYEQYFGPGTRLTVT.

The J gene is TRBJ1-1, the V gene TRBV29-1; 9 nucleotides align to TRBD1. The CDR3 extends over 11 amino acids. V lost 5 bases and J lost 8; bases outside the gene matches: 3. From germline, CDR1 is SQVTM and CDR2 ANQGSEA. The CDR3 region has the DNA TGCAGCGTTTACAGGGGGCAGGAAGCTTTCTTT. The encoded protein is CSVYRGQEAFF.

This clonotype showed up just a few times. The rearrangement uses TRBV7-2 and TRBJ2-3, with 12 bases that match TRBD2. This CDR3 spans 17 amino acids. V was clipped by 2 bases and J by 5 bases; unmatched bases: 8. Germline CDR1 reads SGHTA; CDR2 reads FQGNSA. CDR3 sequence: CASSLSLAGGPIDTQYF. The CDR3 DNA sequence: TGTGCCAGCAGCTTATCTCTAGCGGGGGGGCCTATAGATACGCAGTATTTT.

This clonotype was counted ten times or more. V is TRBV3-1 and J is TRBJ2-1, with D perhaps TRBD1 (6 bases). The CDR3 is 13 residues long. Trimming removed 3 bases at V and 6 bases at J, with 9 bases between. The germline CDR1 and CDR2 sequences are LGHDT and YNNKEL (reference sequence). Written as DNA, the CDR3 is TGTGCCAGCAGCCAGGACAGACGCAATGAGCAGTTCTTC. As protein: CASSQDRRNEQFF.

This clonotype was recorded many times. This rearrangement joins TRBV7-8 to TRBJ2-7, with D hard to call. The CDR3 spans 11 residues. Germline V gives CDR1 SGHVS, CDR2 FQNEAQ. Trimming pared 3 bases from V and 3 bases from J, leaving 3 bases between. CDR3 amino acids: CASSLIYEQYF. Written as DNA, the CDR3 is TGTGCCAGCAGCTTGATCTACGAGCAGTACTTC.

In its sample, this clonotype was seen a few times. This chain connects TRBV27 to TRBJ2-1, with a weak D call TRBD2 (5 bases). Germline-derived CDR1 and CDR2 are MNHEY and SMNVEV (reference sequence). V lost 7 bases, J lost 4 bases, and 17 bases lay in between. The CDR3 is 15 residues long. CDR3 protein: CASTPSRESYNEQFF. The CDR3 DNA is TGTGCCAGCACCCCTTCCCGGGAAAGTTACAATGAGCAGTTCTTC.

Only a few counts were recorded for this clonotype. The V gene is TRBV28, the J gene TRBJ2-5; TRBD1 is a possible D gene (7 bases). V was cut by 2 bases and J by 5 bases, with 15 bases left in between. Germline CDR1 MDHEN, CDR2 SYDVKM. This CDR3 has 15 amino acids. The chain's CDR3 is CASSLSQGGGETQYF. The CDR3 bases are TGTGCCAGCAGTTTAAGCCAGGGGGGTGGGGAGACCCAGTACTTC.

This rearrangement joins TRBV7-2 to TRBJ2-6; D uncertain. V was pared by 6 bases and J by 6 bases, with 21 bases between. In germline, CDR1 is SGHTA, CDR2 FQGNSA. The CDR3 consists of 17 residues. The CDR3 region has the DNA TGTGCCAGCAGAACGGGTCCAGCCTCGTCAGAGGCCAACGTCCTGACTTTC. Its translation: CASRTGPASSEANVLTF.

This clonotype was seen many times. The chain employs TRBV29-1 and TRBJ2-7; D is ambiguous. Germline loops: CDR1 SQVTM, CDR2 ANQGSEA. The V end lost 7 bases, the J end lost 2 bases, and 18 bases lay between the germline ends. The CDR3 spans 14 residues. The CDR3 coding sequence is TGCAGCGCCCTCTTGGACGATAACCCCTACGAGCAGTACTTC. Amino acids: CSALLDDNPYEQYF.

This clonotype was picked up a small number of times. The rearrangement joins TRBV29-1 to TRBJ2-2; 7 positions match TRBD2. Germline-derived CDR1 and CDR2 are SQVTM and ANQGSEA. V lost 6 bases and J lost 5; bases outside the gene matches: 9. This CDR3 has 14 amino acids. This chain's CDR3 is CSVGEGGSTGELFF. DNA for the CDR3: TGCAGCGTGGGAGAAGGCGGGAGTACCGGGGAGCTGTTTTTT.

This clonotype was counted between two and nine times. The V and J genes are TRBV20-1 and TRBJ2-7, with 7 bases fitting TRBD2. CDR1 and CDR2 (germline): DFQATT, SNEGSKA (reference sequence). J gave up 3 bases and V 5 bases, and 7 bases lay outside the gene matches. The CDR3 spans 13 residues. CDR3 amino acids: CSAPSGTGYEQYF. In DNA form, the CDR3 reads TGCAGTGCTCCCAGCGGGACGGGCTACGAGCAGTACTTC.

There are a few counts of this clonotype. This chain links TRBV15 with TRBJ2-3; D is undetermined. Germline values: CDR1 LNHNV, CDR2 YYDKDF (reference sequence). This CDR3 contains 15 residues. V gave up 0 bases and J gave up 1 base, with 8 bases separating them. The CDR3, as DNA: TGTGCCACCAGCAGAGAATGGGGTCGCACAGATACGCAGTATTTT. Residues: CATSREWGRTDTQYF.

This clonotype was seen repeatedly, ten times or more. The genes are TRBV29-1 and TRBJ2-3; 9 bases are a match to TRBD1. Losses at the gene ends were 4 bases for V and 0 bases for J; bases not matched to a gene: 2. Germline CDR1 reads SQVTM; CDR2 reads ANQGSEA. The CDR3 loop spans 14 amino acids. The DNA for the CDR3 is TGCAGCGTTGCGGGGACAGGGAGCACAGATACGCAGTATTTT. Its translation is CSVAGTGSTDTQYF.

This clonotype occurred many times. The V and J genes are TRBV12-3 or TRBV12-4 and TRBJ2-5, with 13 bases lining up with TRBD2. V lost 6 bases and J lost 2; bases outside the gene matches: 6. The CDR3 is made up of 16 amino acids. DNA for the CDR3: TGTGCCAGCAGAAGTCCGGGACTAGCGGGACAAGAGACCCAGTACTTC. Translated, it gives CASRSPGLAGQETQYF.

This clonotype came up a few times. The V call is TRBV30, the J call TRBJ2-1; possible D gene TRBD2, 6 bases. CDR3 length: 14 amino acids. The ends were cut back, 3 bases at V and 4 bases at J, with 13 bases in the middle. The germline V gene encodes CDR1 GTSNPN and CDR2 SVGIG (reference sequence). CDR3 sequence reads: CAWRKEGWYNEQFF. As DNA, the CDR3 is TGTGCCTGGAGGAAGGAGGGTTGGTACAATGAGCAGTTCTTC. Full variable domain (remainder filled in from reference TRBV30 and TRBJ2-1): SQTIHQWPATLVQPVGSPLSLECTVEGTSNPNLYWYRQAAGRGLQLLFYSVGIGQISSEVPQNLSASRPQDRQFILSSKKLLLSDSGFYLCAWRKEGWYNEQFFGPGTRLTVL.

This clonotype came up a few times. The J gene is TRBJ2-3, the V gene TRBV6-5, with unresolved D. Germline V lookup: CDR1 MNHEY, CDR2 SVGAGI. This CDR3 spans 14 amino acids. Trimming removed 4 bases from V and 0 bases from J, with 8 bases in between. CDR3 nucleotide sequence: TGTGCCAGCAGTTTAGAGACTAGCACAGATACGCAGTATTTT. Protein sequence: CASSLETSTDTQYF.

This clonotype was counted between two and nine times. The V and J genes are TRBV5-5 and TRBJ1-5, with 7 bases identical to TRBD1. J lost 0 bases, V lost 4 bases, and 4 bases had no gene match. CDR3 size: 15 residues. Per germline, CDR1 SGHKS and CDR2 YYEKEE (reference sequence). The CDR3 DNA reads as TGTGCCAGCAGCCCGGGACAGATTAGCAATCAGCCCCAGCATTTT. Its translation: CASSPGQISNQPQHF.

This clonotype has more than one count but fewer than ten. The chain joins TRBV6-4 to TRBJ2-1; 9 nucleotides agree with TRBD2. The CDR3 runs 15 residues. With 4 bases clipped from V and 7 bases from J, the junction kept 8 bases outside the gene matches. CDR1 is MRHNA and CDR2 is SNTAGT in the germline V gene. Written as DNA, the CDR3 is TGTGCCAGCAGTGGTGGCGGGGGGGCATGGAATGAGCAGTTCTTC. This gives the protein CASSGGGGAWNEQFF.

J is TRBJ1-2 and V is TRBV5-1, with 7 positions matching TRBD1. There are 15 residues in the CDR3. With 3 bases clipped from V and 0 bases from J, the junction kept 5 bases outside the gene matches. In germline, CDR1 is SGHRS, CDR2 YFSETQ. CDR3 region: CASSYGQDANYGYTF. The CDR3 nucleotides are TGCGCCAGCAGCTATGGACAGGATGCTAACTATGGCTACACCTTC.

This clonotype was recorded many times. The chain carries TRBV5-1 and TRBJ1-1; D is possibly TRBD1 (6 bases). From germline, CDR1 is SGHRS and CDR2 YFSETQ. The V end was cut by 0 bases, the J end by 1 base, with 10 bases between. CDR3 length: 15 residues. The CDR3 DNA follows: TGCGCCAGCAGCTTGGAGGGGGGAACGAACACTGAAGCTTTCTTT. This encodes CASSLEGGTNTEAFF.